Listed below are T cell receptor beta chains from one sample, sequenced in a study of human T cells and chemical hapten exposure. MiXCR was run by TCRdb on the RACE reads, yielding one entry per CDR3 protein. The sample contains approximately 79,000 distinct CDR3 sequences, 10% of which appear only once. This specimen was whole blood, taken in connection with sensitization to the hapten diphenylcyclopropenone (DPC). These receptors were obtained from a woman between 45 and 65 years old with alopecia areata. Some clones in this sample may be carry-over from other donors' samples. Both conserved end residues are part of each CDR3. The D gene is left open where the match is weak. Not every row has a clone size; where given, it reads once, few, many or a size class.

J,V,size,D,DNA,CDR3
TRBJ2-1,TRBV27,NA,TRBD2,TGTGCCAGCAGTTTTCCTAGCGGGAGTAAGGATGAGCAGTTCTTC,CASSFPSGSKDEQFF
TRBJ2-3,TRBV6-4,NA,NA,TGTGCCAGCAGTGTCAATTTAGCCGGGGATACGCAGTATTTT,CASSVNLAGDTQYF
TRBJ2-5,TRBV6-4,many,TRBD2,TGTGCCAGCAGTGAAACTAGCGGAGACCAAGAGACCCAGTACTTC,CASSETSGDQETQYF
TRBJ1-4,TRBV18,few,TRBD1,TGTGCCAGCTCACAGCAGTGGGACAGGACAGACAAACTGTTTTTT,CASSQQWDRTDKLFF
TRBJ2-3,TRBV5-1,few,TRBD2,TGCGCCAGCAGCCTCTGGACTAGCGGGGGCACAGATACGCAGTATTTT,CASSLWTSGGTDTQYF
TRBJ2-3,TRBV9,NA,NA,TGTGCCAGCAGCACTCGGATGAGGGATCCGCAGTATTTT,CASSTRMRDPQYF
TRBJ2-3,TRBV7-2,NA,TRBD1,TGTGCCAGCAGCGCGACAGGGTACACAGATACGCAGTATTTT,CASSATGYTDTQYF
TRBJ1-1,TRBV5-1,NA,TRBD1,TGCGCCAGCAGCTTGGAGACAGGGGTCACTGAAGCTTTCTTT,CASSLETGVTEAFF
TRBJ2-7,TRBV20-1,NA,TRBD2,TGCAGTGCTAGAGGGACTAGCGGGTATGAGTACTTC,CSARGTSGYEYF
TRBJ2-2,TRBV6-5,many,TRBD2,TGTGCCAGCAGTTACCTGGCTAGCGGGAGACCCGGGGAGCTGTTTTTT,CASSYLASGRPGELFF
TRBJ2-1,TRBV7-8,NA,NA,TGTGCCAGCAGCTTAAGGGGCTCGCTGAGCTCCTACAATGAGCAGTTCTTC,CASSLRGSLSSYNEQFF
TRBJ2-4,TRBV7-9,few,TRBD1,TGTGCCAGCAGCTCAGCCCTTACGGACAGGTGGGCCAAAAACATTCAGTACTTC,CASSSALTDRWAKNIQYF
TRBJ2-4,TRBV7-9,NA,NA,TGTGCCAGCAGCTTAGAGTACATTCAGTACTTC,CASSLEYIQYF
TRBJ2-7,TRBV18,few,NA,TGTGCCAGCTCACCACGGGGTCTTGAACAGCAGTACTTC,CASSPRGLEQQYF
TRBJ2-5,TRBV27,many,NA,TGTGCCAGCAGTACCATCTCAGGGGGGAAGACCCAGTACTTC,CASSTISGGKTQYF
TRBJ2-5,TRBV7-6,NA,NA,TGTGCCAGCAGCTTCCGGATTCGAGGAGGCCAAGAGACCCAGTACTTC,CASSFRIRGGQETQYF
TRBJ1-2,TRBV7-3,NA,TRBD1,TGTGCCAGCAGCCAGGGGGCAGTTGGCTACACCTTC,CASSQGAVGYTF
TRBJ2-7,TRBV20-1,few,TRBD2,TGCAGTGCTAGTGCCCCGGGACTAACCTCCTACGAGCAGTACTTC,CSASAPGLTSYEQYF
TRBJ1-1,TRBV18,many,NA,TGTGCCAGCTCAGGCCTGAACACTGAAGCTTTCTTT,CASSGLNTEAFF